Following are 6 T cell receptor beta chains from one sample sequenced in a study of shared clonotypes between healthy human individuals. TCRdb keeps only in-frame clones here, not all; method: immunoSEQ multiplex PCR. The sample lists about 1.1 million clones, 70% to 80% occurring once. Sequencing input: memory CD4+ T cells from PBMCs. As for subset: CD45RA-negative fraction. Receptors were obtained from a man between 18 and 29 years old in good health. Some clones in this sample may be carry-over from other donors' samples.

This chain links TRBV28 with TRBJ2-3; 7 nucleotides align to TRBD1. V was clipped by 5 bases and J by 1 base; unmatched bases: 3. The germline gives CDR1 MDHEN, CDR2 SYDVKM. The CDR3 is made up of 14 amino acids. Written as DNA, the CDR3 is TGTGCCAGCAGTCCCGGACAGGGCACAGATACGCAGTATTTT. It encodes CASSPGQGTDTQYF.

This chain uses TRBV9 with TRBJ1-1; TRBD1 is a possible D gene (6 bases). This CDR3 comprises 16 residues. Germline CDR1 SGDLS, CDR2 YYNGEE. Trimming took 0 bases from V and 0 from J, leaving 12 bases between them. The CDR3 coding sequence is TGTGCCAGCAGCGTAGGGGACACTACTCTGAACACTGAAGCTTTCTTT. Residues: CASSVGDTTLNTEAFF.

The chain uses TRBV7-6 and TRBJ1-1, with unresolved D. Germline CDR1 reads SGHVS; CDR2 reads FNYEAQ. Trimming pared 4 bases from V and 0 bases from J, leaving 12 bases between. This CDR3 comprises 15 residues. In DNA form, the CDR3 reads TGTGCCAGCAGCTCCTGGACGGGCATGAACACTGAAGCTTTCTTT. Residues: CASSSWTGMNTEAFF.

This clone was counted a single time. The rearrangement links TRBV28 to TRBJ1-3; no clear D gene. V lost 4 bases and J lost 4, with 17 bases in between. Germline CDR1 is MDHEN and CDR2 is SYDVKM. The CDR3 contains 16 residues. The CDR3 sequence is CASSSQPLLTGNTIYF. The CDR3 bases are TGTGCCAGCAGTTCTCAACCACTCCTAACCGGAAACACCATATATTTT. Full variable domain (outside the CDR3, taken from reference TRBV28 and TRBJ1-3): DVKVTQSSRYLVKRTGEKVFLECVQDMDHENMFWYRQDPGLGLRLIYFSYDVKMKEKGDIPEGYSVSREKKERFSLILESASTNQTSMYLCASSSQPLLTGNTIYFGEGSWLTVV.

This clone showed up just once. CDR3 DNA: TGCAGCGTTGAACGGGGGTTGAGGAACACTGAAGCTTTCTTT. Protein product: CSVERGLRNTEAFF. V is TRBV29-1 and J is TRBJ1-1; perhaps TRBD1 as D (5 bases). From germline, CDR1 is SQVTM and CDR2 ANQGSEA. The CDR3 has 14 amino acids. Trimming stripped 2 bases from V and 1 base from J, with 11 bases between.

The chain has TRBV5-1 and TRBJ2-2, with 9 bases fitting TRBD1. Germline V gives CDR1 SGHRS, CDR2 YFSETQ. The length of the CDR3 is 16 residues. With V trimmed by 3 bases and J by 4 bases, 7 bases remained unmatched. The chain's CDR3 is CASSSGQGRVTGELFF. The CDR3 nucleotides are TGCGCCAGCAGCTCGGGACAGGGTAGAGTCACCGGGGAGCTGTTTTTT. Looking up the rest from reference TRBV5-1 and TRBJ2-2 gives the full variable domain: KAGVTQTPRYLIKTRGQQVTLSCSPISGHRSVSWYQQTPGQGLQFLFEYFSETQRNKGNFPGRFSGRQFSNSRSEMNVSTLELGDSALYLCASSSGQGRVTGELFFGEGSRLTVL.